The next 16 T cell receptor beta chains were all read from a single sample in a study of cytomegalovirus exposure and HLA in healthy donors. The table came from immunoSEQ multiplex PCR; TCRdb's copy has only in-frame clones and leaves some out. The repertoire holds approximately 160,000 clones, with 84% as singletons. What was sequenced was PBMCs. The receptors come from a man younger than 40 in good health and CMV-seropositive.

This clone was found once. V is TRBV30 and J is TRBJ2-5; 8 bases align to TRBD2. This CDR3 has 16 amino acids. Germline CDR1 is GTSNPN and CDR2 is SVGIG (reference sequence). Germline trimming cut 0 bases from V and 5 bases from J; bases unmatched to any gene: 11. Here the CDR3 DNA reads TGTGCCTGGAGTGTACCGGTGGCGGGAGGACGGGAGACCCAGTACTTC. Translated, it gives CAWSVPVAGGRETQYF.

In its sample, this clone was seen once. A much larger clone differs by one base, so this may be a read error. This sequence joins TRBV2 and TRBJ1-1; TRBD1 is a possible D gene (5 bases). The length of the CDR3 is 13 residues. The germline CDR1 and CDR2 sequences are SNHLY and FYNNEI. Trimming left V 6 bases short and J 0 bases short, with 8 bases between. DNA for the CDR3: TGTGCCAGCAGCTTGACAGTGAACACTGAAGCTTTCTTT. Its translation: CASSLTVNTEAFF.

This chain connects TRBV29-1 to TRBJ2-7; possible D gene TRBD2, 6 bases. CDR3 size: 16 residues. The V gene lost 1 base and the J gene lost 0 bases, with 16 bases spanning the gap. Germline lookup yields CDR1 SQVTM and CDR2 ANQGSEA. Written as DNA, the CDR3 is TGCAGCGTTGAAGGGGGCGTGGAGGGGTTCTCCTACGAGCAGTACTTC. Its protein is CSVEGGVEGFSYEQYF.

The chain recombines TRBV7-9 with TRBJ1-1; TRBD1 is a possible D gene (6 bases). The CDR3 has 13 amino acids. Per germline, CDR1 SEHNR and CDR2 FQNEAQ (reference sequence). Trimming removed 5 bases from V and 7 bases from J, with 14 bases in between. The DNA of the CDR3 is TGTGCCAGCAGCCCCCTGGGAGGGGGTGAAGCTTTCTTT. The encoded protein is CASSPLGGGEAFF.

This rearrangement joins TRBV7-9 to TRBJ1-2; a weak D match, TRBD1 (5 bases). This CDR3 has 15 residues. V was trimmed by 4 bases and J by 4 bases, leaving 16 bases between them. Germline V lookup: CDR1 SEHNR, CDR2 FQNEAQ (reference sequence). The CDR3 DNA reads TGTGCCAGCAGCTATAGCGGGGGAGGCCTCTATGGCTACACCTTC. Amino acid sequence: CASSYSGGGLYGYTF.

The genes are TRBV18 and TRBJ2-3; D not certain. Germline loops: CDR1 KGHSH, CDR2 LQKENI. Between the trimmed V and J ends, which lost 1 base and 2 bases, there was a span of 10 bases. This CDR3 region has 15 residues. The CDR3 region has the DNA TGTGCCAGCTCACCACTTGCGAGTTCCACAGATACGCAGTATTTT. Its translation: CASSPLASSTDTQYF.

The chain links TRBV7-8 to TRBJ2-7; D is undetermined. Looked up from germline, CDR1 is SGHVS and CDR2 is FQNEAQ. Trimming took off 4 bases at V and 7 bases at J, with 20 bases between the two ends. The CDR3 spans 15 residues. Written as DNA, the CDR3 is TGTGCCAGCAGCTCGGCTATGGCGGCTGCTAAGGAGCAGTACTTC. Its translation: CASSSAMAAAKEQYF.

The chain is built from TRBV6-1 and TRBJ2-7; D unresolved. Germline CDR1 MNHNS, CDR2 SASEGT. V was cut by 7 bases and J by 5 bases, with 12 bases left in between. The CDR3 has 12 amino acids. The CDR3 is CASNTRVHEQYF. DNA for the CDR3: TGTGCCAGCAATACCCGGGTCCACGAGCAGTACTTC.

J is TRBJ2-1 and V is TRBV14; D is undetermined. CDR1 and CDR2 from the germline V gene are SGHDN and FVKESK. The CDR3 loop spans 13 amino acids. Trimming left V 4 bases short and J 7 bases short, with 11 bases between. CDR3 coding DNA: TGTGCCAGCAGCCCACTGAACGGTAATGAGCAGTTCTTC. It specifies CASSPLNGNEQFF.

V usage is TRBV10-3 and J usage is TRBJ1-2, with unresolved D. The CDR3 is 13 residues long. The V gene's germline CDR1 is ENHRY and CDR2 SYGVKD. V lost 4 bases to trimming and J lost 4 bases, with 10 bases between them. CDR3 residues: CAISAESGYGYTF. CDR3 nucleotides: TGTGCCATCAGTGCTGAGTCGGGCTATGGCTACACCTTC.

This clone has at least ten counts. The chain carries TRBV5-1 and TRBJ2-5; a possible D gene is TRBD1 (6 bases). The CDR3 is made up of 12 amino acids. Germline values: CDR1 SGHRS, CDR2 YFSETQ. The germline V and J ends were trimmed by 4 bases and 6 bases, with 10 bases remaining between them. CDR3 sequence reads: CASSLDRKTQYF. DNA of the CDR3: TGCGCCAGCAGCCTGGACAGAAAGACCCAGTACTTC.

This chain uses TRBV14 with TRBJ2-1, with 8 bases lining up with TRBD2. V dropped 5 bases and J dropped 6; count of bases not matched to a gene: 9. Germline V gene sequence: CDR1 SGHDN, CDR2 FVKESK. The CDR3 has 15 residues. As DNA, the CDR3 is TGTGCCAGCAGCGAACGGGGGGGGAGTGGCAATGAGCAGTTCTTC. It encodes CASSERGGSGNEQFF.

Written as DNA, the CDR3 is TGCGCCAGCAGCCCGGGGACAGGGAGGGGGGACATTCAGTACTTC. Translating it yields CASSPGTGRGDIQYF. The chain combines TRBV5-1 with TRBJ2-4, with 9 bases aligning to TRBD1. J was trimmed by 8 bases and V by 4 bases; bases with no gene match: 10. The length of the CDR3 is 15 residues. CDR1 is SGHRS, CDR2 YFSETQ, per germline.

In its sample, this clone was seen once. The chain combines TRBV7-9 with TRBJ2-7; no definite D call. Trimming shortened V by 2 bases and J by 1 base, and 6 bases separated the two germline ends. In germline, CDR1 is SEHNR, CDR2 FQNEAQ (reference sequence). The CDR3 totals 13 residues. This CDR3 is CASSLTESYEQYF. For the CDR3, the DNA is TGTGCCAGCAGCTTAACAGAATCCTACGAGCAGTACTTC.

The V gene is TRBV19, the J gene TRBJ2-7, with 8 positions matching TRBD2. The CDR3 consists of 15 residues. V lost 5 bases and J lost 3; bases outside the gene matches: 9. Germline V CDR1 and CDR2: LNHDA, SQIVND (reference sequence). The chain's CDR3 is CASSDVERGSYEQYF. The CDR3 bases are TGTGCCAGTAGTGATGTGGAGCGGGGGAGCTACGAGCAGTACTTC.

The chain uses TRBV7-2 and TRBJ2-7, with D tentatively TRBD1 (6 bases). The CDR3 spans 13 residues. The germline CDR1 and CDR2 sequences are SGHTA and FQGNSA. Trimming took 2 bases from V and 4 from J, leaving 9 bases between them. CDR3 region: CASSLTGPYEQYF. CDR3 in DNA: TGTGCCAGCAGCTTAACAGGGCCATACGAGCAGTACTTC.